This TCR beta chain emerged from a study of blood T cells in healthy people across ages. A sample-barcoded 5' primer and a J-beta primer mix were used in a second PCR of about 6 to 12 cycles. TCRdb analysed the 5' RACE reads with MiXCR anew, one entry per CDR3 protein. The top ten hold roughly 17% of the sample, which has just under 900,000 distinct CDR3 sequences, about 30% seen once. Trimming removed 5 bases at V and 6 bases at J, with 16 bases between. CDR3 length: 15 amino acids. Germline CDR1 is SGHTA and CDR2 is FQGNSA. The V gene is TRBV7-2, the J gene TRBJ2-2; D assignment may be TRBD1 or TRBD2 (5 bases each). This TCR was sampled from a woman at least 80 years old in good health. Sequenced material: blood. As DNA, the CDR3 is TGTGCCAGCAGCGGCCGGGACCCGCCCCCCGGGGAGCTGTTTTTT. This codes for CASSGRDPPPGELFF.